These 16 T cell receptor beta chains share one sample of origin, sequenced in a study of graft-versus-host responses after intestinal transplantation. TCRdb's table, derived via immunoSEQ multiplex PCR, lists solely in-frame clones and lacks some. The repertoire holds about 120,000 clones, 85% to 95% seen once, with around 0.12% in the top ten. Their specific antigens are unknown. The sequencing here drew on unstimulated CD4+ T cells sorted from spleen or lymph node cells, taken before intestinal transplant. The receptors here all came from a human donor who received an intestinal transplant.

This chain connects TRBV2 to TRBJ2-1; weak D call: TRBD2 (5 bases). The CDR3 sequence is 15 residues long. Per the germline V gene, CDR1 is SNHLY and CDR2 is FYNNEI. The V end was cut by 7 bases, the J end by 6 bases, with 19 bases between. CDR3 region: CASTSLEANRNEQFF. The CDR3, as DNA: TGTGCCAGCACATCACTGGAGGCCAACCGCAATGAGCAGTTCTTC.

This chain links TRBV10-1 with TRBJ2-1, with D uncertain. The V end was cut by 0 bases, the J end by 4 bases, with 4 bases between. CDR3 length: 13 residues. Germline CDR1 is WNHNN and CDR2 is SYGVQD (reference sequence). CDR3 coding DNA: TGCGCCAGCAGTGAGTCAGCGTACAATGAGCAGTTCTTC. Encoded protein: CASSESAYNEQFF.

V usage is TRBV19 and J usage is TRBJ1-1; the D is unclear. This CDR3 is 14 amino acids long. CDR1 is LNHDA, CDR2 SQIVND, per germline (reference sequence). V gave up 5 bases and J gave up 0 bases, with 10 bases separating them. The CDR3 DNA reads TGTGCCAGTAGTCTCGCAACAGTGAACACTGAAGCTTTCTTT. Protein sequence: CASSLATVNTEAFF.

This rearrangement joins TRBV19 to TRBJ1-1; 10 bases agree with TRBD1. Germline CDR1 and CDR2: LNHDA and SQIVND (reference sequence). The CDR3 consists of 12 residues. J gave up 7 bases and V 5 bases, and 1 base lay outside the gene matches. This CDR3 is CASSDRGLEAFF. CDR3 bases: TGTGCCAGTAGTGACAGGGGGCTTGAAGCTTTCTTT.

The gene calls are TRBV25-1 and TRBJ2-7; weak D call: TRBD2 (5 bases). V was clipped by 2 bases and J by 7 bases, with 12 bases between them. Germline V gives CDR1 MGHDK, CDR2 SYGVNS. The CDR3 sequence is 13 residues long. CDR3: CASSEIGRGEQYF. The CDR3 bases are TGTGCCAGCAGTGAAATCGGCCGCGGGGAGCAGTACTTC.

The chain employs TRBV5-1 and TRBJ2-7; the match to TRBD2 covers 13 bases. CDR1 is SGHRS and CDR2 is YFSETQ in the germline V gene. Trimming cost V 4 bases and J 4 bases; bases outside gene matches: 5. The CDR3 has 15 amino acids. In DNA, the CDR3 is TGCGCCAGCAGCCCACTAGCGGGAGGGCCTTACGAGCAGTACTTC. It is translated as CASSPLAGGPYEQYF.

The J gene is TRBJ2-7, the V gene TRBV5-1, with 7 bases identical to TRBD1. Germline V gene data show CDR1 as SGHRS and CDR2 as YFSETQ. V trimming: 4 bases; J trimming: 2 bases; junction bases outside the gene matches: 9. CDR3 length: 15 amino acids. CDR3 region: CASSQGTVGAYEQYF. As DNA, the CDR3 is TGCGCCAGCAGCCAAGGGACAGTTGGGGCCTACGAGCAGTACTTC.

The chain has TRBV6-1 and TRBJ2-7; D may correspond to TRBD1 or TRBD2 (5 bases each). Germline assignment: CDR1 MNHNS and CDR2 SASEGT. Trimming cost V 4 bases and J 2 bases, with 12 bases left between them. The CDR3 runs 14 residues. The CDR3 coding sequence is TGTGCCAGCAGTGGGGGGACGAAGACCTACGAGCAGTACTTC. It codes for CASSGGTKTYEQYF.

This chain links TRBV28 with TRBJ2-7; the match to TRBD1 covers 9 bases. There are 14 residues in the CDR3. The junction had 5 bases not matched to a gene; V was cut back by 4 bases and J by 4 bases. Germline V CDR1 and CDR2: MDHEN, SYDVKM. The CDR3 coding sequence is TGTGCCAGCAGTTCCGGGACAGGGCTTTACGAGCAGTACTTC. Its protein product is CASSSGTGLYEQYF.

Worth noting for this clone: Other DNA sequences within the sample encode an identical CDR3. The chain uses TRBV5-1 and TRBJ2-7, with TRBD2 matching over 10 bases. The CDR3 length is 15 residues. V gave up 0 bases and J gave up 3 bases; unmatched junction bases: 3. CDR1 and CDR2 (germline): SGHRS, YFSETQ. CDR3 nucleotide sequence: TGCGCCAGCAGCTTGGGGGCTAGCGGGAGCTACGAGCAGTACTTC. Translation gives CASSLGASGSYEQYF.

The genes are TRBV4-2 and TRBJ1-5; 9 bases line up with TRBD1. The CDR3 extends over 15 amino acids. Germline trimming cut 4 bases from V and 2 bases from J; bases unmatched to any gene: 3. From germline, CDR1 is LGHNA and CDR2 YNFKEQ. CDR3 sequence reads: CASSPRTGGNQPQHF. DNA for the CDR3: TGTGCCAGCAGCCCCCGGACAGGGGGCAATCAGCCCCAGCATTTT.

The CDR3 DNA follows: TGTGCCAGCAGCGAAAGGGGAGGGACTGGGGCCAACGTCCTGACTTTC. Protein sequence: CASSERGGTGANVLTF. V and J are TRBV9 and TRBJ2-6; 7 nucleotides match TRBD2. This CDR3 comprises 16 residues. Trimming took 3 bases from V and 2 from J; bases not matched to a gene: 5. Per the germline V gene, CDR1 is SGDLS and CDR2 is YYNGEE. The complete variable domain, with remaining parts taken from reference TRBV9 and TRBJ2-6, reads DSGVTQTPKHLITATGQRVTLRCSPRSGDLSVYWYQQSLDQGLQFLIQYYNGEERAKGNILERFSAQQFPDLHSELNLSSLELGDSALYFCASSERGGTGANVLTFGAGSRLTVL.

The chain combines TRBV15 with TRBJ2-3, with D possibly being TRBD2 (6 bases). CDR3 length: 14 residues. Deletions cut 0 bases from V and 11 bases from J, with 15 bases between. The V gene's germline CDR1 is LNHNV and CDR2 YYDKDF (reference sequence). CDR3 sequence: CATSRDLTSEWQYF. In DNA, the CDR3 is TGTGCCACCAGCAGAGATTTGACTAGTGAGTGGCAGTATTTT.

CDR3 region: CASSLTADTQYF. DNA of the CDR3: TGTGCCAGCAGCTTAACGGCTGATACGCAGTATTTT. The chain recombines TRBV7-3 with TRBJ2-3; D remains unclear. Trimming cost V 0 bases and J 6 bases, with 4 bases left between them. Germline CDR1 reads SGHTA; CDR2 reads FQGTGA. The CDR3 runs to 12 residues.

The CDR3 sequence is CARPTRPHSGNTIYF. CDR3 nucleotide sequence: TGTGCCCGACCAACGAGACCCCACTCTGGAAACACCATATATTTT. This rearrangement joins TRBV30 to TRBJ1-3; D remains unclear. Trimming removed 8 bases from V and 0 bases from J, with 17 bases in between. Germline CDR1 and CDR2: GTSNPN and SVGIG (reference sequence). This CDR3 region has 15 residues.

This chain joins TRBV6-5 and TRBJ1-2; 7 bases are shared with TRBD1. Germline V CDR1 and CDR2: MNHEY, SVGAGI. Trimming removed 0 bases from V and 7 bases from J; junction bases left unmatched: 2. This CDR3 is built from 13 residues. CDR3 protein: CASSYSGGSGYTF. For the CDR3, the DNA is TGTGCCAGCAGTTACTCAGGGGGCAGTGGCTACACCTTC.